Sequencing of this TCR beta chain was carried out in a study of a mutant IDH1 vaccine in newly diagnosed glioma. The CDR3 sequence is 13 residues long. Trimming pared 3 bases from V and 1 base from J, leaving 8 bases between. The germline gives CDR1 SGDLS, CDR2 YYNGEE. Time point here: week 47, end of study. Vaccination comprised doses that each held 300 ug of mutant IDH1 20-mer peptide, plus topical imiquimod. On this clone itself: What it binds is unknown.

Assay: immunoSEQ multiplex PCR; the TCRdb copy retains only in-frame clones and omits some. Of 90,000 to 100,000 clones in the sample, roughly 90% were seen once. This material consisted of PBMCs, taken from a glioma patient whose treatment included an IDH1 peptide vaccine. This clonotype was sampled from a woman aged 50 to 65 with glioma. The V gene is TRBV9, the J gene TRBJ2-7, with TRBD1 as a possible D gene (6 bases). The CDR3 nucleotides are TGTGCCAGCAGCGCCGGACAGTCCTACGAGCAGTACTTC. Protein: CASSAGQSYEQYF. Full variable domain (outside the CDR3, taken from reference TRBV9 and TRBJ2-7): DSGVTQTPKHLITATGQRVTLRCSPRSGDLSVYWYQQSLDQGLQFLIQYYNGEERAKGNILERFSAQQFPDLHSELNLSSLELGDSALYFCASSAGQSYEQYFGPGTRLTVT.